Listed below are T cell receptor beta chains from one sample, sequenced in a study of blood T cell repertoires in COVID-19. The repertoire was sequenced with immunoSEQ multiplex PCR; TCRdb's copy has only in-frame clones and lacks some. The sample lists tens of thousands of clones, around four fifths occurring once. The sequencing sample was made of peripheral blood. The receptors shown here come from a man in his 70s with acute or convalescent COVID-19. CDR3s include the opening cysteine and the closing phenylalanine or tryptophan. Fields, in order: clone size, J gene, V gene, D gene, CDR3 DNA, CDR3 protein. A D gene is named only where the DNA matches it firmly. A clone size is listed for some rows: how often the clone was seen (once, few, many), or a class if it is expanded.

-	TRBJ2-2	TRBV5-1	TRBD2	TGCGCCAGCAGCGGACTAGCGGGAGTATCGGGAGGGGAGCTGTTTTTT	CASSGLAGVSGGELFF
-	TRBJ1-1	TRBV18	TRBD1	TGTGCCAGCTCACTAATGGACAGGGGGAACACTGAAGCTTTCTTT	CASSLMDRGNTEAFF
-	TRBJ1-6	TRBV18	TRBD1	TGTGCCAGCTCACCACTAACAGGGGAAGGCTCACCCCTCCACTTT	CASSPLTGEGSPLHF
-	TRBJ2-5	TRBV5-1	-	TGCGCCAGCAGCTTGAGGGGTGGTGAGACCCAGTACTTC	CASSLRGGETQYF
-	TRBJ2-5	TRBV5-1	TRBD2	TGCGCCAGCGCCTTTAGCGGGGGGGCGGAGACCCAGTACTTC	CASAFSGGAETQYF
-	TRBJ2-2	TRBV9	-	TGTGCCAGCAGCGTGGCTAGCGAGACCGGGGAGCTGTTTTTT	CASSVASETGELFF
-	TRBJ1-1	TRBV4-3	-	TGCGCCAGCAGCCAGACCGGGGGGAACACTGAAGCTTTCTTT	CASSQTGGNTEAFF
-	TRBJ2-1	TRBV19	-	TGTGCCAGTAGTATATCTAGGCTGGCAGGGAGGTCCTACAATGAGCAGTTCTTC	CASSISRLAGRSYNEQFF
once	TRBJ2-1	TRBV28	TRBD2	TGTGCCAGCACCCAAGCGGGAGGCTCCTACAATGAGCAGTTCTTC	CASTQAGGSYNEQFF
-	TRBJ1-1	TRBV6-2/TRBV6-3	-	TGTGCCAGCAGCCCCACTACATCGATATTCACTGAAGCTTTCTTT	CASSPTTSIFTEAFF
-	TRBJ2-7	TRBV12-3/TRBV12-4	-	TGTGCCAGCGGACTAAACGAGCAGTACTTC	CASGLNEQYF
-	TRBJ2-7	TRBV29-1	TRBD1	TGCAGCGTAATGACAGGGGGAAACGAGCAGTACTTC	CSVMTGGNEQYF
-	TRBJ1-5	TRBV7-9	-	TGTGCCAGCAGCTTAGACAGTCAGCCCCAGCATTTT	CASSLDSQPQHF
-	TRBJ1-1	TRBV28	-	TGTACCACTCGGAGGGGCACTGAAGCTTTCTTT	CTTRRGTEAFF
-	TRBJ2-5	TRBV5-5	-	TGTGCCAGCAGCTTGGCGACACCGGAGACCCAGTACTTC	CASSLATPETQYF
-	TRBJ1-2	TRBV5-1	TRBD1	TGCGCCAGCAGCCCCGACAGGGACTATGGCTACACCTTC	CASSPDRDYGYTF
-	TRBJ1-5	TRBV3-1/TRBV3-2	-	TGTGCCAGCAGCCAAGGACCGGGCCCCGAAGGGAGGCCCCAGCATTTT	CASSQGPGPEGRPQHF
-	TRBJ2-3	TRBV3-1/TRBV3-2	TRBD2	TGTGCCAGCAGCCCGCTAGCGGGAGAGGGGGATACGCAGTATTTT	CASSPLAGEGDTQYF
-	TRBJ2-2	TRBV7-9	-	TGTGCCAGCAGCCCCCCAGGGATCGGCACCGGGGAGCTGTTTTTT	CASSPPGIGTGELFF
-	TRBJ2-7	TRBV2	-	TGTGCCAGCACCGCAGGATCCTACGAGCAGTACTTC	CASTAGSYEQYF
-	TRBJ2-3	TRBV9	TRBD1	TGTGCCAGCAGCGTAGCCGGGACAGGGGGCACAGATACGCAGTATTTT	CASSVAGTGGTDTQYF
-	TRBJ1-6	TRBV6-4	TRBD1	TGTGCCAGCAGTGACACTAACAGGGGGAGGAATTCACCCCTCCACTTT	CASSDTNRGRNSPLHF
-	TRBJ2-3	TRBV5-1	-	TGCGCCAGCAGCTTGGGGTTGGGGGGAGTAGTCACAGATACGCAGTATTTT	CASSLGLGGVVTDTQYF
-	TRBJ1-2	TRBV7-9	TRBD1	TGTGCCAGCAGCTCCCCCGGACAGGGAGGCTATGGCTACACCTTC	CASSSPGQGGYGYTF
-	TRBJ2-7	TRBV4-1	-	TGCGCCAGCAGCCAAGATTGGCAGGGTATCTCCTACGAGCAGTACTTC	CASSQDWQGISYEQYF
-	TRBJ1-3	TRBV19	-	TGTGCCAGTAGCCTCCTCCTGCAGGGTCCGGGAAACACCATATATTTT	CASSLLLQGPGNTIYF
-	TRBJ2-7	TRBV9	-	TGTGCCAGCAGCCCAGGGGGGCGGATCTACGAGCAGTACTTC	CASSPGGRIYEQYF
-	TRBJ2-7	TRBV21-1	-	TGTGCCAGCAGCAACCTAGCGGGAGAGGCCGACGAGCAGTACTTC	CASSNLAGEADEQYF
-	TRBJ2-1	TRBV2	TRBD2	TGTGCCAGAGGGGCGACTAGCGGGAGCAATGAGCAGTTCTTC	CARGATSGSNEQFF
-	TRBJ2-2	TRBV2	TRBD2	TGTGCCAGCAGTGAAACAAGGATGCTAGCGGGTTCGAACACCGGGGAGCTGTTTTTT	CASSETRMLAGSNTGELFF
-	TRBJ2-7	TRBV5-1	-	TGCGCCAGCAGCTTGGACTTATCCTACGAGCAGTACTTC	CASSLDLSYEQYF
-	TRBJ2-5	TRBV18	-	TGTGCCAGCTCACCAGTATCGACGGGATCACAAGAGACCCAGTACTTC	CASSPVSTGSQETQYF
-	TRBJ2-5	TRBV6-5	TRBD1	TGTGCCAGCAGTTACACCGGGACAGGGGGAGAGACCCAGTACTTC	CASSYTGTGGETQYF
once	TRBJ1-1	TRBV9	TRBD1	TGTGCCAGCAGCGTAAAGACAGGGGGCGCGGGGGGCACTGAAGCTTTCTTT	CASSVKTGGAGGTEAFF
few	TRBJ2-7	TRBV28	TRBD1	TGTGCCAGCAGTGCTACAGGGGGCAGGTACGAGCAGTACTTC	CASSATGGRYEQYF
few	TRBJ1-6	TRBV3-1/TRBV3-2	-	TGTGCCAGCAGCGGCCTCGTCAGGGTTAAGGATAATTCACCCCTCCACTTT	CASSGLVRVKDNSPLHF
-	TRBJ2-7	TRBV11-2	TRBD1	TGTGCCAGCAGCCCCAGGGGGACCCCCTACGAGCAGTACTTC	CASSPRGTPYEQYF
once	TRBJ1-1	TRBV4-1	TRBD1	TGCGCCAGCAGCCAGGCCGACAGGGGGGGCACTGAAGCTTTCTTT	CASSQADRGGTEAFF
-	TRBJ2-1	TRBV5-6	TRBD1	TGTGCCAGCAGCGACCTGGGACAGGGGTTCGATGAGCAGTTCTTC	CASSDLGQGFDEQFF
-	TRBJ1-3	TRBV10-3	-	TGTGCCATCAGGCCCCAGGGGACAGGAAACACCATATATTTT	CAIRPQGTGNTIYF
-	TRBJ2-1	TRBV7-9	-	TGTGCCAGCAGCGACAGGCGCCTGAGCTCCTACAATGAGCAGTTCTTC	CASSDRRLSSYNEQFF
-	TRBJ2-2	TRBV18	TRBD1	TGTGCCAGCTCACCCAGACAGGGGGACGACGGGGAGCTGTTTTTT	CASSPRQGDDGELFF
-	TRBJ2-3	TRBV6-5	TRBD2	TGTGCCAGCACCTCTAGCGGGGCCACAGATACGCAGTATTTT	CASTSSGATDTQYF
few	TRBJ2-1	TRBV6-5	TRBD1	TGTGCCAGCAGTTACCAACAGGGGGCGATCGATGAGCAGTTCTTC	CASSYQQGAIDEQFF